This T cell receptor (beta chain) was retrieved from a study of cytomegalovirus exposure and HLA in healthy donors. Only a few counts were recorded for this clone. What it binds is unknown. The study ran its PCR with 60 Vbeta and 13 Jbeta primers. Data came from immunoSEQ multiplex PCR; TCRdb stores just in-frame clones and leaves some out. The sample yields approximately 140,000 clones, about 78% seen once. The study, taken as a whole, reports: Immune exposure information available was restricted to CMV serostatus. A later analysis appeared to link common viral pathogens to several of the most significant clusters.

V was pared by 1 base and J by 5 bases, with 24 bases between. The CDR3 is 18 residues long. Germline values: CDR1 LNHDA, CDR2 SQIVND (reference sequence). The source of this sequence is a young man in good health and CMV-seronegative. The sequenced sample consisted of PBMCs. This rearrangement joins TRBV19 to TRBJ2-7; D may be TRBD1 (5 bases). Here the CDR3 reads CASSIGGWGSTTGDEQYF. CDR3 nucleotide sequence: TGTGCCAGTAGTATAGGCGGTTGGGGCTCGACGACCGGTGACGAGCAGTACTTC. Looking up the rest from reference TRBV19 and TRBJ2-7 gives the full variable domain: DGGITQSPKYLFRKEGQNVTLSCEQNLNHDAMYWYRQDPGQGLRLIYYSQIVNDFQKGDIAEGYSVSREKKESFPLTVTSAQKNPTAFYLCASSIGGWGSTTGDEQYFGPGTRLTVT.